Each of the 2 T cell receptor beta chains below was sequenced from the same sample in a study of T-cell memory formation after mild COVID-19. TCRdb re-called the 5' RACE reads with MiXCR, one entry per CDR3 protein. The table shows over 120,000 distinct CDR3 sequences, with approximately 21% occurring only once. Sequenced input: PBMCs or a T cell subset sorted from them (not recorded which). These receptors were taken from an adult woman who had mild COVID-19 (a few samples of this study predate the infection). Cell type and time point are not known.

In this sample, this clonotype turned up a few times. J is TRBJ1-2 and V is TRBV5-4; perhaps TRBD1 as D (6 bases). The CDR3 extends over 16 amino acids. Trimming took off 4 bases at V and 2 bases at J, with 18 bases between the two ends. Germline loops: CDR1 SGHNT, CDR2 YYREEE (reference sequence). Here the CDR3 DNA reads TGTGCCAGCAGCAGAGACGGAGGCAGGGGAAACTATGGCTACACCTTC. Translation: CASSRDGGRGNYGYTF.

The chain links TRBV20-1 to TRBJ1-6; no clear D. The CDR3 sequence is 13 residues long. V gave up 5 bases and J gave up 9 bases, with 14 bases separating them. The germline V gene has CDR1 DFQATT and CDR2 SNEGSKA (reference sequence). This CDR3 reads CSAAGSGGSPLHF. The CDR3 DNA sequence: TGCAGTGCTGCGGGATCGGGTGGTTCACCCCTCCACTTT.